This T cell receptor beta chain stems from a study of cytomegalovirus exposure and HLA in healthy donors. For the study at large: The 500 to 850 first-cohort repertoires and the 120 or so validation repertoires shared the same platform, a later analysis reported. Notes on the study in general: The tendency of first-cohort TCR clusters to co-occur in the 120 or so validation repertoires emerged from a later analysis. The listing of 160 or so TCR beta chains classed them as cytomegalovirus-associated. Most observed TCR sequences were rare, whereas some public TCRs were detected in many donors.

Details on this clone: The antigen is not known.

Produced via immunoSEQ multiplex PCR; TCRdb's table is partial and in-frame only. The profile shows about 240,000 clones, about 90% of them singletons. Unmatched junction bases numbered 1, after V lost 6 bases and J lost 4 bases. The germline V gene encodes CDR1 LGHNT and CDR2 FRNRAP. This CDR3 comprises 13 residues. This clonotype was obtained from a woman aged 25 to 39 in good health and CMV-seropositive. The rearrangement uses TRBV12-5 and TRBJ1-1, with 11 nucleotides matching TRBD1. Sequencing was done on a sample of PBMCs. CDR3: CASGGTGGTEAFF. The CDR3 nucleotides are TGTGCTAGTGGGGGGACAGGGGGCACTGAAGCTTTCTTT.